This T cell receptor beta chain is from a study of cytomegalovirus exposure and HLA in healthy donors. Findings of the study overall: In a later analysis, parvovirus B19, influenza, CMV and Epstein-Barr virus appeared linked to several top co-occurrence clusters. Earlier analysis looked at TCR beta V segments, and most were productive about 87% or about 30% of the time.

CMV serostatus data were not documented for this donor. V was clipped by 5 bases and J by 3 bases; unmatched bases: 6. Per the germline V gene, CDR1 is SGHKS and CDR2 is YYEKEE (reference sequence). CDR3 size: 15 residues. On this clone: The target antigen is unknown.

The PCR used 60 Vbeta and 13 Jbeta primers. Source study methods: Later, an analysis found 65 million to 85 million unique TCR beta chains, and roughly 9.9 million of these were shared. The repertoire was sequenced with immunoSEQ multiplex PCR; TCRdb's copy has only in-frame clones and lacks some. The DNA was the basis for D and trimming; V, J and clone size are from that table. The data show more than 100,000 clones, approximately 80% seen once. V and J are TRBV5-5 and TRBJ1-4, with TRBD1 matching over 8 bases. Source material: PBMCs. The sequence came from a human donor in good health. The CDR3 protein is CASRFTGGSNEKLFF. CDR3 in DNA: TGTGCCAGCAGATTCACAGGGGGTTCTAATGAAAAACTGTTTTTT.